This TCR beta chain is drawn from a study of blood T cell repertoires in COVID-19. Study details: The United States, Italy and Spain supplied acute and convalescent COVID-19 samples.

The CDR3 length is 14 residues. The germline gives CDR1 SGHAT, CDR2 FQNNGV. The V gene lost 3 bases and the J gene lost 1 base, with 9 bases spanning the gap. Original processing methods: For nucleated cells, counts were estimated from reference gene primer amplification. The method was immunoSEQ multiplex PCR; TCRdb's version includes in-frame clones alone and lacks a portion of them. V, J and clone size reflect that table, while D and trimming were determined from the DNA. The data show around 68,000 clones, around 91% seen once. Specimen: peripheral blood. The origin of this receptor is a man in his fifties with acute or convalescent COVID-19. The rearrangement uses TRBV11-2 and TRBJ1-2, with no clear D. In nucleotides, the CDR3 is TGTGCCAGCAGCTTGAGGGAGGATAACTATGGCTACACCTTC. Protein: CASSLREDNYGYTF.